This TCR beta chain originates from a study of blood T cell repertoires in COVID-19. Across the study: PBMCs, B-cell-depleted T cells, or T cells were the source of the cDNA or gDNA that made up the material.

Germline CDR1 SGHKS, CDR2 YYEKEE (reference sequence). The CDR3 is made up of 15 amino acids. J lost 4 bases, V lost 0 bases, and 2 bases had no gene match. Study processing details: By means of reference gene primer amplification, nucleated cell counts were estimated. Sequencing used immunoSEQ multiplex PCR; TCRdb keeps in-frame clones, though not all of them. Clone size and the V and J calls come from that table; the DNA yielded D and trimming. The table includes about 97,000 clones, approximately 90% detected once. The chain recombines TRBV5-5 with TRBJ2-1; TRBD1 agrees at 9 bases. The sequenced sample was peripheral blood. This clonotype was sampled from a man aged 50 to 59 with active COVID-19. The CDR3 DNA reads as TGTGCCAGCAGCTTGGGGGACAGGGCGTACAATGAGCAGTTCTTC. The encoded protein is CASSLGDRAYNEQFF.